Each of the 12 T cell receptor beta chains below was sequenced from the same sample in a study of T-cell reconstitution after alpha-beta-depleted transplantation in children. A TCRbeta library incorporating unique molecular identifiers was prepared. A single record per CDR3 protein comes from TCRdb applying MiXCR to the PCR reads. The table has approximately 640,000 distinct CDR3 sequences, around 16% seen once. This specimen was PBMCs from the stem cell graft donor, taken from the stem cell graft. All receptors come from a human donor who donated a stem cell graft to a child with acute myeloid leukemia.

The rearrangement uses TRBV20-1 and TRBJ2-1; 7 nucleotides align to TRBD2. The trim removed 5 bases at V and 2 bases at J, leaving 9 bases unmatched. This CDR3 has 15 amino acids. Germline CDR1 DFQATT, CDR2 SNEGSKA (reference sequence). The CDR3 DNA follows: TGCAGTGCTTGGGATGGGGGGGGAGCCTACAATGAGCAGTTCTTC. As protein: CSAWDGGGAYNEQFF.

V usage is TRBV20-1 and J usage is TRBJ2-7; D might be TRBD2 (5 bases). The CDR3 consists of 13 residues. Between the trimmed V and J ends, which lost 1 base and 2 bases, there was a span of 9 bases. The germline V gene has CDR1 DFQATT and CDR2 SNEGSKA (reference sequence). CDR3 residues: CSARAPGTYEQYV. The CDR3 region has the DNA TGCAGTGCTAGAGCCCCCGGGACCTACGAGCAGTACGTC.

The CDR3 spells CASSFSVTYNEQFF. The DNA for the CDR3 is TGTGCCAGTAGTTTTAGCGTAACCTACAATGAGCAGTTCTTC. V usage is TRBV19 and J usage is TRBJ2-1, with D possibly TRBD2 on 5 matching bases. The germline CDR1 and CDR2 sequences are LNHDA and SQIVND (reference sequence). The CDR3 sequence is 14 residues long. Between the trimmed V and J ends, which lost 5 bases and 2 bases, there was a span of 10 bases.

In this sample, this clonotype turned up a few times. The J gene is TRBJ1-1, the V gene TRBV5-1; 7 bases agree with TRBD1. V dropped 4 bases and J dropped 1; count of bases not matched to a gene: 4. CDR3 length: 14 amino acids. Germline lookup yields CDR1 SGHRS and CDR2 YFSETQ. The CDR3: CASSVGQSNTEAFF. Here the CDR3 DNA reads TGCGCCAGCAGCGTGGGACAGTCGAACACTGAAGCTTTCTTT.

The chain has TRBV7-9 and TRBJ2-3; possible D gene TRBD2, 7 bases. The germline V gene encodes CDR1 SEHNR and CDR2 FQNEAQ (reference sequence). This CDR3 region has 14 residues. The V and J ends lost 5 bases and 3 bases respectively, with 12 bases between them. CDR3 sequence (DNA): TGTGCCAGCAGCCCAGGGGACTATACAGATACGCAGTATTTT. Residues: CASSPGDYTDTQYF.

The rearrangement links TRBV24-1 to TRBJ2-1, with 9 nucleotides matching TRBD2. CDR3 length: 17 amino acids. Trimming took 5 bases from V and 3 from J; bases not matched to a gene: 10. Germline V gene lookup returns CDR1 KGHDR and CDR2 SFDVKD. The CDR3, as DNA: TGTGCCACCAGTGGGAGTAGCGGGGGAGTCTTCTACAATGAGCAGTTCTTC. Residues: CATSGSSGGVFYNEQFF.

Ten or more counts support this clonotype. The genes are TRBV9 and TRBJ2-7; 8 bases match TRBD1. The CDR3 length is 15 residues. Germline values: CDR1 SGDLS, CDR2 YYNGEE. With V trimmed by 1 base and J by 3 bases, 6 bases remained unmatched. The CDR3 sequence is CASSVTGTGVYEQYF. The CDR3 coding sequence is TGTGCCAGCAGCGTAACCGGGACAGGAGTCTACGAGCAGTACTTC. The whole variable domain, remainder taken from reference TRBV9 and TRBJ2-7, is DSGVTQTPKHLITATGQRVTLRCSPRSGDLSVYWYQQSLDQGLQFLIQYYNGEERAKGNILERFSAQQFPDLHSELNLSSLELGDSALYFCASSVTGTGVYEQYFGPGTRLTVT.

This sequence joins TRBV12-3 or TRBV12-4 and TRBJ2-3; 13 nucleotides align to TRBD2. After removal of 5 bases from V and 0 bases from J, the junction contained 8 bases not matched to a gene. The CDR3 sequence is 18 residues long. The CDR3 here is CASSPRTSGGPSTDTQYF. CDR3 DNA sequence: TGTGCCAGCAGTCCTCGGACTAGCGGGGGACCTAGCACAGATACGCAGTATTTT.

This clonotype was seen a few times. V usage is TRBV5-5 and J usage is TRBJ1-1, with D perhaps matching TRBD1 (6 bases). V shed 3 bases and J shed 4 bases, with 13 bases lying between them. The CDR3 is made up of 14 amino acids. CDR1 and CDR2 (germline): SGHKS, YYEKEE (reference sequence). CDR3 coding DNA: TGTGCCAGCAGCTCATATACAGGGAGCACTGAAGCTTTCTTT. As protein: CASSSYTGSTEAFF.

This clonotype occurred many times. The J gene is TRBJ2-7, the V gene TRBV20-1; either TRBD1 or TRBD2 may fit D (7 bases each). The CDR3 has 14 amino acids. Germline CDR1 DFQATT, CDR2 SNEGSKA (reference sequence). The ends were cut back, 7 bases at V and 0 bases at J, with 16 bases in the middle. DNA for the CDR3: TGCAGTGTCAGGGGGGGCAGGGTCTCCTACGAGCAGTACTTC. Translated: CSVRGGRVSYEQYF.

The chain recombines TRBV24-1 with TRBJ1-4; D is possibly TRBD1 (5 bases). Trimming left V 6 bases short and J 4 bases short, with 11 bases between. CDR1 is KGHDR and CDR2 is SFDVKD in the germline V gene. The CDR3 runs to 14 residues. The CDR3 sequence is CATSNGQVNEKLFF. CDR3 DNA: TGTGCCACCAGTAACGGACAAGTTAATGAAAAACTGTTTTTT.

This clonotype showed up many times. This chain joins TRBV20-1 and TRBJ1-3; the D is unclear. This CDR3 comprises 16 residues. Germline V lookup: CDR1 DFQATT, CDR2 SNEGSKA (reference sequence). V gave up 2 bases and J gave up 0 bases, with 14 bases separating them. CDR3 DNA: TGCAGTGCTAGACGCGGGGAGCTTACCTCTGGAAACACCATATATTTT. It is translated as CSARRGELTSGNTIYF.